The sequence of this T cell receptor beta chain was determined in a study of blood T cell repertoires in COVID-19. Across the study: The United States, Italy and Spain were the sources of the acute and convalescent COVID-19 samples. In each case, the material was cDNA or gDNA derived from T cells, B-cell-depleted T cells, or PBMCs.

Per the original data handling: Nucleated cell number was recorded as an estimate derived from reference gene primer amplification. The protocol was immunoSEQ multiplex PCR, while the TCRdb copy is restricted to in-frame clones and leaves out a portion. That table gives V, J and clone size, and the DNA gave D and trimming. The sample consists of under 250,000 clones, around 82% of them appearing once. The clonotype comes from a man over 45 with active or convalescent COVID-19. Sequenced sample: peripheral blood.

CDR3 region: CASSQDKWAGVRNEQFF. The CDR3, as DNA: TGTGCCAGCAGCCAAGATAAATGGGCGGGGGTGCGTAATGAGCAGTTCTTC. This chain connects TRBV3-1 (or the pseudogene TRBV3-2) to TRBJ2-1; 7 bases agree with TRBD2. V shed 0 bases and J 7 bases; nucleotides not matched to a gene: 12. The CDR3 has 17 amino acids. Germline V lookup: CDR1 LGHDT, CDR2 YNNKEL (reference sequence).